The clone carrying this T cell receptor beta chain has just a few counts. Its antigen is not identified. The junction and the germline gene differ at one end; a read error may be behind it. TCR beta cDNA was reverse-transcribed from roughly 520 ng of total RNA. The reaction used a constant-region primer and ProtoScript II reverse transcriptase. Researchers made the TCR beta libraries by running three nested multiplex PCR rounds with slightly modified ARM-PCR. In the first two PCR rounds, TRBV1-TRBV30 forward primers were paired with a C-beta reverse primer, and each round lasted about 10 cycles. Each CDR3 protein is one row after TCRdb ran MiXCR on the multiplex PCR reads. The data hold 60,000 or so distinct CDR3 sequences, with 71% observed a single time. There are 13 residues in the CDR3. The source of the sample is a study of tumor-infiltrating lymphocytes in primary liver carcinoma. Starting material for RNA and DNA co-extraction consisted of roughly 19-34 mg of unsorted bulk tissue.

The study, taken as a whole, reports: Tumors reached a significantly greater top-250-clone fraction than blood did (p = 0.039).

This chain connects TRBV12-3 or TRBV12-4 to TRBJ2-2; possibly TRBD2 for D (5 bases). The specimen sequenced was liver tumor tissue from sampling region 2. Subset given: tumor region T2, inferior pole. The clonotype was recovered from a man between 35 and 55 years old with primary liver carcinoma and hepatitis B virus infection. CDR3 DNA: TGTGCCAGCAGCGGTTACACCACCGGGGAGCTGTTATTT. Translation gives CASSGYTTGELLF.